The entry below gives a single TCR beta chain sequence along with its context. No cognate antigen has been identified for it. No qualities accompany the bases; no much larger clone lies one base away. This record belongs to a study of radiation and T cells in renal cell carcinoma (TCRdb year 2020). Regarding the research as a whole: In total, 50 or so samples underwent TCR beta sequencing: around 25 tumors plus 27 peripheral blood samples. Across all 55 or so samples, several million unique CDR3 nucleotide sequences encoding about 2.4 million unique CDR3 amino acid sequences were identified. What the research found in general, with its limitations: Higher TCR clonality was observed in irradiated tumors than in controls, with an average of approximately 50% of the repertoire accounted for by the top 100 clonotypes, compared with approximately 40% in nephrectomy-only tumors. Because only small tumor regions of roughly 0.9 g were available, intratumoral heterogeneity was not captured. Compared with control tumors, irradiated tumors had a greater number of dominant CDR3 motifs, and these motifs made up a bigger portion of the repertoire. The single-armed trial design could not address effects of radiation dose or scheduling on the TCR repertoire.

TCR beta libraries were generated from genomic DNA with the immunoSEQ kit, following the manufacturer's recommendations. Library preparation used a first multiplex PCR with proprietary primers, then a second PCR adding unique barcodes, with bead cleanups after each round. Each sample batch included a kit-provided positive control reaction and a negative control reaction. The final libraries were assessed on an Agilent 4200 TapeStation D1000 ScreenTape, pooled by volume, and quantified by qPCR. Sequencing was performed on an Illumina NextSeq500 using a MidOutput 150-cycle cartridge, with 156 Read1 cycles, 15 Index1 cycles, and the kit custom primers. The pooled library was loaded at roughly 1 pM, and 20% PhiX control was spiked in. On the authors' methods: Vendor-processed data were analyzed in R, and a clonotype was defined as all T cells sharing the same CDR3 nucleotide sequence. In the clone abundance analyses, frequencies in each sample were normalized to that sample's 10,000 most abundant clones. Public T cell clones, averaging fewer than five per sample, were removed before analysis. Dominant motif analysis used ImmunoMap with the PAM10 matrix, gap penalty 30 and homology threshold 0.3; motifs with cumulative frequency at least 0.01 counted as dominant. Not all clones reach the TCRdb copy of this immuneACCESS table, which keeps in-frame sequences only. Checked studies attribute under half of the gap to unresolved V genes and leave the rest unexplained. Clonal size and the V and J genes are those of that table, whereas D and trimming came from the DNA. The sample data list some 25,000 clones, and about 62% of these were observed just once. The ten largest clones take up around a fifth of the sample.

According to the study, the label for this sample's time point signals: tumor resected at nephrectomy. The sample's treatment or condition label is to be understood as: treatment-naive control, cytoreductive nephrectomy. Control tumors were obtained from treatment-naive renal cell carcinoma patients in whom cytoreductive nephrectomy was performed without prior radiation. All patients had renal cell carcinoma with clear cell pathology. The control tumors sequenced for TCR were resected between the early 2010s and the mid-2010s from over 9 males and a handful of females whose median age was roughly 57 years (range roughly 40 to 90). Tumor processing involved mechanical dissociation, digestion with collagenase/hyaluronidase at 37 degrees C, handling in gentleMACS C tubes, and storage in liquid nitrogen. Genomic DNA for TCR sequencing was prepared using the QIAamp DNA Blood Mini Kit (Qiagen). Only samples passing all quality control checks were included in the analyses.

The CDR3, from cysteine to phenylalanine, totals 20 residues. CDR3 DNA only is kept here, 60 bases in frame from base 1. For CDR1 and CDR2, the germline V gene lists LGHNA and YNFKEQ. Trimming leaves V shorter by 0 bases and J shorter by 0 bases, with the junction holding 13 bases beyond the gene matches. This sample comprised tumor tissue, obtained from a patient whose treatment was nephrectomy without radiotherapy. Rearrangement joined TRBV4-2 to TRBJ2-3; TRBD2 matches 9 bases in the middle. The receptor was derived from a man aged 35 to 55 with renal cell carcinoma. The encoded CDR3 is CASSQDELSGGLLSTDTQYF. The nucleotide sequence reads TGTGCCAGCAGCCAAGATGAATTGAGCGGGGGGCTTCTTAGCACAGATACGCAGTATTTT.